The 6 T cell receptor beta chains below were found in one sample sequenced in a study of T-cell reconstitution after alpha-beta-depleted transplantation in children. For TCRbeta, the library was prepared with unique molecular identifiers. TCRdb independently ran MiXCR on the PCR reads; one entry per CDR3 protein. Among 90,000 to 95,000 distinct CDR3 sequences, approximately 12% were seen once, and the ten largest hold approximately 13%. The sample here was PBMCs from the stem cell graft donor, taken from the stem cell graft. These receptor sequences come from a human donor who donated a stem cell graft to a child with inherited bone marrow failure.

The sample holds many counts of this clonotype. A read error may produce the germline difference seen at one junction end. The CDR3 coding sequence is TGCGCCAGCAGCTTGGGACAACAACAGGATCGTGTGAACTTC. This codes for CASSLGQQQDRVNF. The rearrangement links TRBV5-1 to TRBJ2-5, with D tentatively TRBD1 (5 bases). CDR1 is SGHRS, CDR2 YFSETQ, per germline. This CDR3 is built from 14 residues.

The rearrangement uses TRBV7-3 and TRBJ1-1; D uncertain. Germline V CDR1 and CDR2: SGHTA, FQGTGA. CDR3 length: 15 residues. Trimming cost V 3 bases and J 4 bases, with 15 bases left between them. The CDR3 protein is CASSFGISMGTEAFF. The CDR3 DNA sequence: TGTGCCAGCAGCTTTGGTATCAGTATGGGCACTGAAGCTTTCTTT.

This clonotype appeared many times. The chain carries TRBV6-1 and TRBJ2-3; TRBD2 matches 8 bases. V shed 4 bases, J shed 0 bases, and the junction held 18 bases outside the gene matches. Germline values: CDR1 MNHNS, CDR2 SASEGT. The length of the CDR3 is 20 residues. CDR3 residues: CASSARLSGGRISSTDTQYF. The CDR3 bases are TGTGCCAGCAGTGCCCGACTATCGGGGGGGAGAATTTCTAGCACAGATACGCAGTATTTT.

This clonotype has ten or more counts. The chain combines TRBV7-6 with TRBJ2-2; D possibly matches TRBD1 or TRBD2 (6 bases each). Germline V gene lookup returns CDR1 SGHVS and CDR2 FNYEAQ. Trimming left V 6 bases short and J 1 base short, with 15 bases between. The CDR3 contains 16 residues. The CDR3 nucleotides are TGTGCCAGCAGATCCCTCGCGGGACAGAACACCGGGGAGCTGTTTTTT. This sequence encodes CASRSLAGQNTGELFF. Drawing the rest from reference TRBV7-6 and TRBJ2-2, the complete variable domain is GAGVSQSPRYKVTKRGQDVALRCDPISGHVSLYWYRQALGQGPEFLTYFNYEAQQDKSGLPNDRFSAERPEGSISTLTIQRTEQRDSAMYRCASRSLAGQNTGELFFGEGSRLTVL.

This clonotype was observed many times. This chain connects TRBV20-1 to TRBJ2-3; 8 bases are shared with TRBD2. CDR1 DFQATT and CDR2 SNEGSKA come from the germline V gene (reference sequence). Unmatched junction bases numbered 23, after V lost 4 bases and J lost 5 bases. The CDR3 extends over 19 amino acids. Here the CDR3 reads CSAMGGVGAGGAAGDTQYF. The CDR3 nucleotides are TGCAGTGCTATGGGGGGGGTAGGGGCCGGGGGGGCAGCCGGAGATACGCAGTATTTT.

This clonotype has ten or more counts. The V gene is TRBV20-1, the J gene TRBJ2-4; D is uncertain. V lost 5 bases, J lost 8 bases, and 13 bases lay in between. CDR1 DFQATT and CDR2 SNEGSKA come from the germline V gene (reference sequence). CDR3 length equals 12 residues. For the CDR3, the DNA is TGCAGTGCTCCCCTCCTTAGGGACATTCAGTACTTC. Amino acid sequence: CSAPLLRDIQYF.